This TCR beta chain came from a study of shared clonotypes between healthy human individuals. Study findings and constraints: The generation probabilities recorded for non-shared clonotypes fell below those of clonotypes shared by all four donors. Naive CD4 clonotype sharing across several donors was around 5%.

CD45RO-negative cells were positively selected for CCR7, leaving out terminally differentiated effector memory CD45RA+ cells. Clones were read by immunoSEQ multiplex PCR, and TCRdb kept only the in-frame ones, dropping some. The sample holds approximately 1.9 million clones, 90% to 95% seen once. Concerning this clone: No antigen is known for it.

V lost 5 bases to trimming and J lost 6 bases, with 14 bases between them. This CDR3 contains 14 residues. Germline V CDR1 and CDR2: LNHDA, SQIVND (reference sequence). The chain recombines TRBV19 with TRBJ2-1, with D perhaps matching TRBD1 or TRBD2 (5 bases each). This TCR was recovered from a man between 18 and 35 years old in good health. Some clones in this sample may be carry-over from other donors' samples. The material sequenced was naive CD8+ T cells from PBMCs. This CDR3 reads CASSARRDGNEQFF. The DNA of the CDR3 is TGTGCCAGTAGTGCCCGACGGGACGGCAATGAGCAGTTCTTC.